Sequencing of this TCR beta chain was carried out in a study of shared clonotypes between healthy human individuals. Per sorted-subset replicate PCR, input was roughly 220 ng DNA, representing 30,000 or so T cell genomes. Libraries were prepared by immunoSEQ multiplex PCR; TCRdb keeps only in-frame clonotypes and omits some of them. In the table there are some 1.5 million clones, around 95% of which are singletons. The specimen was naive CD4+ T cells sorted from blood. Subset reported: CD45RA+ positively selected. The receptor was isolated from a man younger than 45 in good health.

In DNA, the CDR3 is TGCGCCAGCAGTGGGGACAGGGGTCGGACTGAAGCTTTCTTT. This translates into CASSGDRGRTEAFF. This chain joins TRBV10-1 and TRBJ1-1, with 10 bases that match TRBD1. Germline CDR1 and CDR2: WNHNN and SYGVQD (reference sequence). V was clipped by 4 bases and J by 5 bases; unmatched bases: 4. This CDR3 contains 14 residues.